These T cell receptor beta chains were read from a single sample in a study of cytomegalovirus exposure and HLA in healthy donors. Method: immunoSEQ multiplex PCR; TCRdb's copy keeps in-frame clones and lacks some. Seen here are 250,000 to 350,000 clones, 86% observed once, and the top ten hold approximately 4.3%. Sequenced sample: PBMCs. The receptors were sampled from a man aged 35 to 55 in good health and CMV-seropositive. Each CDR3 is given with its conserved first and last residue. The D gene is left open where the match is weak. The listing skips clone size in some rows; elsewhere it reads once, few, many or a size class.

j_call v_call d_call clone_size cdr3_aa cdr3_nt
TRBJ2-2 TRBV5-1 TRBD2 . CASSSSGNTGELFF TGCGCCAGCAGCTCTAGCGGGAACACCGGGGAGCTGTTTTTT
TRBJ1-1 TRBV6-1 TRBD1 once CASSESRSRTGLNTEAFF TGTGCCAGCAGTGAGAGTAGGTCCCGGACAGGGTTGAACACTGAAGCTTTCTTT
TRBJ2-7 TRBV5-8 . . CASSPAQAVAPYEQYF TGTGCCAGCAGCCCGGCCCAAGCGGTGGCCCCCTACGAGCAGTACTTC
TRBJ1-5 TRBV7-9 TRBD1 . CASGGQGQQPQHF TGTGCCAGTGGGGGACAGGGTCAACAGCCCCAGCATTTT
TRBJ2-3 TRBV5-1 . . CASSLVAGKITQYF TGCGCCAGCAGCTTGGTTGCGGGAAAAATAACGCAGTATTTT
TRBJ1-4 TRBV29-1 TRBD1 . CSVGGQSTTNEKLFF TGCAGCGTCGGGGGACAGAGCACAACTAATGAAAAACTGTTTTTT
TRBJ2-1 TRBV6-4 . . CASSDSTASEQFF TGTGCCAGCAGTGACTCTACAGCAAGCGAGCAGTTCTTC
TRBJ2-5 TRBV5-4 TRBD2 . CASSLVAGGRETQYF TGTGCCAGCAGCTTGGTCGCGGGAGGTAGGGAGACCCAGTACTTC
TRBJ2-7 TRBV10-1 . . CASSESRTDHEQYF TGCGCCAGCAGTGAGTCGCGGACAGACCACGAGCAGTACTTC
TRBJ1-5 TRBV6-1 . . CASSVTPYSNQPQHF TGTGCCAGCAGTGTCACACCTTATAGCAATCAGCCCCAGCATTTT
TRBJ1-2 TRBV19 TRBD1 . CASSPPDRAHSYGYTF TGTGCCAGTAGTCCCCCCGACAGGGCGCATTCTTATGGCTACACCTTC
TRBJ1-4 TRBV5-1 TRBD1 . CASSLEGLTGAGSGEKLFF TGCGCCAGCAGCTTGGAAGGATTGACAGGGGCGGGGTCGGGCGAAAAACTGTTTTTT
TRBJ2-2 TRBV27 TRBD1 . CASSSGQGGTGELFF TGTGCCAGCAGTTCTGGACAGGGCGGGACCGGGGAGCTGTTTTTT
TRBJ2-1 TRBV7-2 TRBD2 . CASMFPSGRARFYNEQFF TGTGCCAGCATGTTCCCTAGCGGGAGGGCCCGCTTTTACAATGAGCAGTTCTTC
TRBJ2-7 TRBV6-5 TRBD2 few CASTMSLAGVYEQYF TGTGCCAGCACCATGTCCCTAGCGGGAGTATACGAGCAGTACTTC
TRBJ2-1 TRBV11-2 TRBD1 . CASTLDRGLSYNEQFF TGTGCCAGCACACTGGACAGGGGTTTGTCCTACAATGAGCAGTTCTTC
TRBJ2-1 TRBV7-9 . . CASSRGTDNEQFF TGTGCCAGCAGCCGCGGGACAGACAATGAGCAGTTCTTC
TRBJ1-6 TRBV2 . . CASRADNSPLHF TGTGCCAGCAGGGCGGATAATTCACCCCTCCACTTT
TRBJ2-7 TRBV7-9 TRBD1 . CASSNYRDSPYEQYF TGTGCCAGCAGTAATTACCGGGACAGCCCCTACGAGCAGTACTTC
TRBJ2-7 TRBV6-5 . . CASSYQQHSYEQYF TGTGCCAGCAGTTACCAACAGCATTCCTACGAGCAGTACTTC
TRBJ1-5 TRBV7-6 TRBD1 . CASSAGGGTNQPQHF TGTGCCAGCAGCGCTGGAGGGGGCACTAATCAGCCCCAGCATTTT
TRBJ2-7 TRBV2 TRBD2 . CASSDKGATRLAAGYEQYF TGTGCCAGCAGTGATAAGGGGGCTACAAGACTAGCGGCGGGCTACGAGCAGTACTTC